One and the same sample provided the 32 T cell receptor beta chains below, sequenced in a study of T cell repertoires in cytomegalovirus infection. Their recognized antigens are unknown. TCRdb called the reads again in MiXCR, with one record for every CDR3 protein. The data show 70,000 to 85,000 distinct CDR3 sequences, with 40% seen just once and approximately 93% held by the top ten. The material was CD8+ T cells from cultured PBMCs, obtained from culture after CMV antigen stimulation. Receptors were obtained from a human donor in good health (CMV status not recorded). Some clones in this sample may be carry-over from other donors' samples.

The gene calls are TRBV7-6 and TRBJ2-3; TRBD2 matches at 8 bases. CDR3 length: 14 amino acids. Germline V lookup: CDR1 SGHVS, CDR2 FNYEAQ. J lost 3 bases, V lost 8 bases, and 7 bases had no gene match. CDR3 loop: CASSAGGGTDTQYF. The CDR3 DNA sequence: TGTGCCAGCTCGGCGGGAGGAGGGACAGATACGCAGTATTTT.

The chain uses TRBV12-3 or TRBV12-4 and TRBJ2-6; 7 bases are a match to TRBD1. Germline trimming cut 3 bases from V and 4 bases from J; bases unmatched to any gene: 6. CDR3 length: 16 residues. CDR3 nucleotide sequence: TGTGCCAGCAGTTTTGACAGGGTCTCCGGGGCCAACGTCCTGACTTTC. The encoded protein is CASSFDRVSGANVLTF.

The chain combines TRBV12-3 or TRBV12-4 with TRBJ2-7, with D possibly being TRBD1 or TRBD2 (7 bases each). V lost 1 base and J 4 bases, leaving 11 bases between the germline ends. The CDR3 contains 14 residues. Here the CDR3 reads CASSLGGGQYEQYF. Here the CDR3 DNA reads TGTGCCAGCAGTTTAGGGGGGGGACAGTACGAGCAGTACTTC.

This clonotype was picked up a small number of times. The rearrangement joins TRBV12-3 or TRBV12-4 to TRBJ1-2, with D possibly TRBD1 on 5 matching bases. This CDR3 region has 11 residues. Trimming took 10 bases from V and 8 from J, leaving 14 bases between them. The CDR3 here is CANIDWDGYTF. The CDR3 DNA reads as TGTGCCAACATCGACTGGGACGGCTACACCTTC.

This rearrangement joins TRBV25-1 to TRBJ1-6; 7 bases align to TRBD1. Looked up from germline, CDR1 is MGHDK and CDR2 is SYGVNS. The CDR3 has 18 residues. Trimming removed 0 bases from V and 5 bases from J; junction bases left unmatched: 10. CDR3 protein: CASSEYFDGGTDNSPLHF. CDR3 DNA: TGTGCCAGCAGTGAATATTTTGATGGGGGGACAGATAATTCACCCCTCCACTTT.

The chain is built from TRBV27 and TRBJ2-7, with D unclear. The CDR3 length is 12 residues. In germline, CDR1 is MNHEY, CDR2 SMNVEV (reference sequence). V shed 3 bases and J shed 7 bases, with 10 bases lying between them. CDR3 DNA: TGTGCCAGCAGTTTCCCGTCCGGGGAGCAGTACTTC. It specifies CASSFPSGEQYF.

V is TRBV27 and J is TRBJ2-7, with TRBD1 matching 12 bases. CDR1 is MNHEY and CDR2 is SMNVEV in the germline V gene (reference sequence). J was trimmed by 10 bases and V by 3 bases; bases with no gene match: 7. The CDR3 is 14 amino acids. The CDR3, as DNA: TGTGCCAGCAGTTTCGGGACAGGGGGCCCCCGACAGTACTTC. Translated, it gives CASSFGTGGPRQYF.

This clonotype was picked up a small number of times. The V gene is TRBV10-2, the J gene TRBJ2-3, with 7 bases aligning to TRBD1. The CDR3 is 14 amino acids. Trimming at V came to 10 bases and at J to 2 bases, leaving 9 bases not matched to a gene. Per germline, CDR1 WSHSY and CDR2 SAAADI. Written as DNA, the CDR3 is TGCGCCACCCTGGGACAGACGTACACAGATACGCAGTATTTT. Its protein is CATLGQTYTDTQYF.

This clonotype was seen more than once but under ten times. The chain is built from TRBV12-3 or TRBV12-4 and TRBJ2-3; D unresolved. The CDR3 runs 14 residues. V was shortened by 6 bases and J by 6 bases, with 16 bases between the two germline ends. CDR3 in amino acids: CASSLGSLVDTQYF. Written as DNA, the CDR3 is TGTGCCAGCAGCCTCGGGTCCCTCGTGGATACGCAGTATTTT.

The sample holds one count of this clonotype. V and J are TRBV12-3 or TRBV12-4 and TRBJ2-1; D tentatively fits TRBD1 or TRBD2 (6 bases each). The CDR3 extends over 12 amino acids. Trimming removed 5 bases at V and 6 bases at J, with 8 bases between. This CDR3 reads CASSGGLNEQFF. The CDR3 DNA is TGTGCCAGCAGTGGGGGGCTCAATGAGCAGTTCTTC.

CDR3 residues: CASSETGPERETQYF. The CDR3, as DNA: TGTGCCAGCAGCGAGACAGGACCGGAGCGAGAGACCCAGTACTTC. V gene TRBV7-9 combines with J gene TRBJ2-5, with D perhaps matching TRBD1 (6 bases). V lost 5 bases, J lost 4 bases, and 17 bases lay in between. CDR3 length: 15 amino acids. Germline CDR1 reads SEHNR; CDR2 reads FQNEAQ (reference sequence). The whole variable domain, remainder taken from reference TRBV7-9 and TRBJ2-5, is DTGVSQNPRHKITKRGQNVTFRCDPISEHNRLYWYRQTLGQGPEFLTYFQNEAQLEKSRLLSDRFSAERPKGSFSTLEIQRTEQGDSAMYLCASSETGPERETQYFGPGTRLLVL.

There are many counts of this clonotype. V usage is TRBV27 and J usage is TRBJ2-7, with TRBD2 matching 8 bases. This CDR3 comprises 16 residues. The V and J ends lost 7 bases and 3 bases, in that order; junction bases with no gene match: 14. Germline CDR1 MNHEY, CDR2 SMNVEV (reference sequence). The chain's CDR3 is CASTAEGGGGRYEQYF. The CDR3 DNA follows: TGTGCCAGCACTGCTGAGGGTGGCGGGGGGCGCTACGAGCAGTACTTC.

This clonotype was seen a few times. The rearrangement links TRBV4-1 to TRBJ1-3, with D uncertain. Germline V gene lookup returns CDR1 MGHRA and CDR2 YSYEKL. CDR3 length equals 16 residues. Trimming left V 0 bases short and J 0 bases short, with 9 bases between. In nucleotides, the CDR3 is TGCGCCAGCAGCCAAGAGCCGGACTACTCTGGAAACACCATATATTTT. Its translation: CASSQEPDYSGNTIYF.

The chain uses TRBV25-1 and TRBJ2-1, with D tentatively TRBD1 or TRBD2 (6 bases each). Germline loops: CDR1 MGHDK, CDR2 SYGVNS. This CDR3 is 15 amino acids long. Deletions cut 1 base from V and 7 bases from J, with 14 bases between. The CDR3 sequence is CASSESEGDYNEQFF. DNA for the CDR3: TGTGCCAGCAGTGAATCGGAGGGGGATTATAATGAGCAGTTCTTC.

This chain links TRBV7-6 with TRBJ2-5, with 9 bases that match TRBD1. V was clipped by 3 bases and J by 5 bases; unmatched bases: 4. Germline assignment: CDR1 SGHVS and CDR2 FNYEAQ. The CDR3 has 14 amino acids. The CDR3 DNA reads TGTGCCAGCAGCTTCTCCGGGACAGGGGAGACCCAGTACTTC. This sequence encodes CASSFSGTGETQYF.

The V gene is TRBV19, the J gene TRBJ2-7, with TRBD1 matching over 9 bases. Germline V gene lookup returns CDR1 LNHDA and CDR2 SQIVND (reference sequence). With V trimmed by 7 bases and J by 2 bases, 9 bases remained unmatched. The CDR3 runs to 15 residues. The CDR3 DNA sequence: TGTGCCAGTACCCCCGGGACAGGGCTTACCTACGAGCAGTACTTC. Protein sequence: CASTPGTGLTYEQYF.

This rearrangement joins TRBV6-5 to TRBJ1-5; D possibly corresponds to TRBD1 (6 bases). The length of the CDR3 is 16 residues. The germline V gene encodes CDR1 MNHEY and CDR2 SVGAGI. V was pared by 5 bases and J by 0 bases, with 14 bases between. CDR3 sequence reads: CASSPRDTPSNQPQHF. CDR3 bases: TGTGCCAGCAGTCCCCGGGACACTCCTAGCAATCAGCCCCAGCATTTT.

This chain uses TRBV7-2 with TRBJ2-3; possibly TRBD2 for D (6 bases). There are 15 residues in the CDR3. Germline-derived CDR1 and CDR2 are SGHTA and FQGNSA. V gave up 6 bases and J gave up 2 bases, with 15 bases separating them. This CDR3 is CASRSTRIDTDTQYF. CDR3 nucleotides: TGTGCCAGCAGGTCGACTAGAATAGACACAGATACGCAGTATTTT.

The chain combines TRBV28 with TRBJ2-7, with TRBD1 matching over 10 bases. V shed 7 bases and J 2 bases; nucleotides not matched to a gene: 2. The CDR3 contains 13 residues. CDR1 is MDHEN, CDR2 SYDVKM, per germline. CDR3 sequence (DNA): TGTGCCAGCAAGGACAGGGGGACCTACGAGCAGTACTTC. The encoded protein is CASKDRGTYEQYF.

The chain has TRBV6-6 and TRBJ1-5; no clear D gene. This CDR3 is built from 13 residues. The V end was cut by 5 bases, the J end by 5 bases, with 10 bases between. Per the germline V gene, CDR1 is MNHNY and CDR2 is SVGAGI (reference sequence). The chain's CDR3 is CASSRDLDQPQHF. The CDR3 DNA reads TGTGCCAGCAGTCGCGACTTGGATCAGCCCCAGCATTTT.

This clonotype was recorded a few times. The chain is built from TRBV10-3 and TRBJ2-3, with 12 bases identical to TRBD1. This CDR3 is built from 19 residues. The germline V gene has CDR1 ENHRY and CDR2 SYGVKD. The ends lost 0 bases at V and 2 bases at J; junction bases unmatched: 9. DNA of the CDR3: TGTGCCATCAGTGAGTCCGCGGGGACAGGGGGCAGCCCCACAGATACGCAGTATTTT. It specifies CAISESAGTGGSPTDTQYF.

The chain recombines TRBV18 with TRBJ2-1; 8 bases fit TRBD1. This CDR3 is 17 amino acids long. V was clipped by 3 bases and J by 8 bases; unmatched bases: 15. Germline V gene data show CDR1 as KGHSH and CDR2 as LQKENI. This CDR3 reads CASSPLLQTGEADEQFF. The CDR3 nucleotides read TGTGCCAGCTCACCCTTACTGCAGACAGGGGAGGCTGATGAGCAGTTCTTC.

The chain employs TRBV7-9 and TRBJ1-1, with D perhaps matching TRBD1 (5 bases). In germline, CDR1 is SEHNR, CDR2 FQNEAQ (reference sequence). CDR3 length equals 17 residues. V was clipped by 5 bases and J by 2 bases, with 21 bases between them. Here the CDR3 reads CASSPLFRGRDNTEAFF. DNA for the CDR3: TGTGCCAGCAGCCCCTTATTTAGGGGACGAGACAACACTGAAGCTTTCTTT.

The J gene is TRBJ2-7, the V gene TRBV7-6; 10 bases match TRBD1. CDR1 is SGHVS, CDR2 FNYEAQ, per germline. J was trimmed by 5 bases and V by 5 bases; bases with no gene match: 6. This CDR3 contains 14 residues. As DNA, the CDR3 is TGTGCCAGCAGCGCATGGGACAGGGGCAACGAGCAGTACTTC. It yields the protein CASSAWDRGNEQYF. The full variable domain, with the rest looked up from reference TRBV7-6 and TRBJ2-7, is GAGVSQSPRYKVTKRGQDVALRCDPISGHVSLYWYRQALGQGPEFLTYFNYEAQQDKSGLPNDRFSAERPEGSISTLTIQRTEQRDSAMYRCASSAWDRGNEQYFGPGTRLTVT.

This clonotype was observed many times. The CDR3 sequence is CASSLDSPYSNQPQHF. CDR3 nucleotide sequence: TGTGCCAGCAGCCTAGACAGCCCGTATAGCAATCAGCCCCAGCATTTT. The rearrangement links TRBV7-2 to TRBJ1-5; D perhaps matches TRBD1 (5 bases). Germline V gene sequence: CDR1 SGHTA, CDR2 FQGNSA. CDR3 size: 16 residues. Trimming took 5 bases from V and 0 from J, leaving 14 bases between them.

This clonotype was seen only a few times. The V call is TRBV10-3, the J call TRBJ2-1; TRBD2 agrees at 11 bases. After removal of 4 bases from V and 8 bases from J, the junction contained 16 bases not matched to a gene. The CDR3 runs to 18 residues. Germline V CDR1 and CDR2: ENHRY, SYGVKD. The CDR3 DNA reads TGTGCCATCAGTGTGGATACTGCACTAGCGGGGGACGGCGATGAGCAGTTCTTC. This codes for CAISVDTALAGDGDEQFF.

The chain is built from TRBV12-5 and TRBJ2-1; the D gene is possibly TRBD1 (6 bases). Trimming took off 1 base at V and 6 bases at J, with 10 bases between the two ends. The CDR3 runs 14 residues. The germline CDR1 and CDR2 sequences are LGHNT and FRNRAP. CDR3: CASGLGTGINEQFF. The CDR3 DNA follows: TGTGCTAGTGGTTTGGGCACAGGGATCAATGAGCAGTTCTTC.

This clonotype was seen many times. J is TRBJ1-1 and V is TRBV7-2; D not resolved. There are 14 residues in the CDR3. Germline CDR1 reads SGHTA; CDR2 reads FQGNSA. V lost 1 base to trimming and J lost 6 bases, with 12 bases between them. CDR3 loop: CASSLVPGLAEAFF. As DNA, the CDR3 is TGTGCCAGCAGCTTAGTACCGGGGTTGGCTGAAGCTTTCTTT.

This clonotype was counted many times. The chain employs TRBV7-2 and TRBJ1-2; TRBD1 is a possible D gene (6 bases). This CDR3 spans 15 amino acids. CDR1 is SGHTA, CDR2 FQGNSA, per germline. Deletions cut 5 bases from V and 0 bases from J, with 13 bases between. Written as DNA, the CDR3 is TGTGCCAGCAGCCCGCCGGAGGGGGCTAACTATGGCTACACCTTC. This encodes CASSPPEGANYGYTF.

This clonotype was seen a handful of times. The chain has TRBV27 and TRBJ2-7, with D unclear. Germline-derived CDR1 and CDR2 are MNHEY and SMNVEV (reference sequence). V lost 2 bases, J lost 7 bases, and 18 bases lay in between. The CDR3 is made up of 15 amino acids. The DNA of the CDR3 is TGTGCCAGCAGTTTACTTCCTACTGAGACGCAGGAGCAGTACTTC. Translating it yields CASSLLPTETQEQYF.

In its sample, this clonotype was seen many times. The J gene is TRBJ2-3, the V gene TRBV5-1; D uncertain. Trimming shortened V by 3 bases and J by 6 bases, and 17 bases separated the two germline ends. Per germline, CDR1 SGHRS and CDR2 YFSETQ. This CDR3 region has 15 residues. CDR3 in DNA: TGCGCCAGCAGCTCGGACGGACCCCTTGCGGATACGCAGTATTTT. Its translation: CASSSDGPLADTQYF.

The rearrangement uses TRBV28 and TRBJ2-7; 10 bases agree with TRBD2. This CDR3 is 14 amino acids long. V was clipped by 6 bases and J by 3 bases; unmatched bases: 5. Germline CDR1 is MDHEN and CDR2 is SYDVKM. The CDR3 DNA sequence: TGTGCCAGCAGCCTCAGCGGGGGGGTCTACGAGCAGTACTTC. This codes for CASSLSGGVYEQYF. Full variable domain (outside the CDR3, taken from reference TRBV28 and TRBJ2-7): DVKVTQSSRYLVKRTGEKVFLECVQDMDHENMFWYRQDPGLGLRLIYFSYDVKMKEKGDIPEGYSVSREKKERFSLILESASTNQTSMYLCASSLSGGVYEQYFGPGTRLTVT.